This T cell receptor (beta chain) was sequenced during a study of cytomegalovirus exposure and HLA in healthy donors. Overall study: An early data release held approximately 80 million unique TCRs from HLA-typed donors.

PCR was performed using 60 Vbeta and 13 Jbeta primers. Clones were sequenced by immunoSEQ multiplex PCR, and TCRdb holds only the in-frame ones, with some missing. The top ten clones hold around 5.4% of a sample with fewer than 200,000 clones, roughly 80% of them seen once. A remark on this clone: The target antigen is unknown.

Study results and limitations: Later analysis found that TCR beta chains associated with HLA were more clonally expanded than other, equally common chains.

Trimming cost V 2 bases and J 6 bases, with 7 bases left between them. The germline gives CDR1 MNHEY, CDR2 SVGAGI. The CDR3 sequence is 13 residues long. Input material: PBMCs. The sequence was collected from a man aged 40-55 years in good health and CMV-seronegative. The rearrangement uses TRBV6-5 and TRBJ1-4, with unresolved D. The CDR3: CASSYQAHEKLFF. The CDR3 nucleotides are TGTGCCAGCAGTTACCAGGCCCATGAAAAACTGTTTTTT.